This is a list of T cell receptor beta chains from one sample in a study of blood T cell repertoires in COVID-19. Generated by immunoSEQ multiplex PCR, the TCRdb table keeps only in-frame clones and is missing some. The top ten hold 10% of the sample, which has 190,000 or so clones, about 91% seen once. The sample was PBMCs or T cells enriched from blood (not recorded which). The receptors were gathered from a man aged 18 to 35 with acute COVID-19. The CDR3 runs from the conserved cysteine through the conserved F or W. Fields, in order: D gene, V gene, J gene, clone size, CDR3 DNA, CDR3 protein. The D gene is left open where the match is weak. Rows may omit the clone size; those that give it use once, few, many or a size class.

D: .
V: TRBV2
J: TRBJ2-7
size: .
DNA: TGTGCCAGCAGTGAATCGGCGGCCATCTCCTACGAGCAGTACTTC
CDR3: CASSESAAISYEQYF

D: .
V: TRBV7-2
J: TRBJ1-3
size: .
DNA: TGTGCCAGCAGCTTAGCGGAGGGGAGGGGAAACACCATATATTTT
CDR3: CASSLAEGRGNTIYF

D: .
V: TRBV5-8
J: TRBJ2-1
size: .
DNA: TGTGCCAGCAGGAGCGAGAACGGTCCCTATAGCTCCTACAATGAGCAGTTCTTC
CDR3: CASRSENGPYSSYNEQFF

D: .
V: TRBV6-5
J: TRBJ2-3
size: .
DNA: TGTGCCAGCAGCCCCGGCTCGGGAGATACGCAGTATTTT
CDR3: CASSPGSGDTQYF

D: .
V: TRBV28
J: TRBJ2-3
size: .
DNA: TGTGCCAGCAGTGGCCGGGGAGGGGGAACAGATACGCAGTATTTT
CDR3: CASSGRGGGTDTQYF

D: TRBD2
V: TRBV18
J: TRBJ2-1
size: .
DNA: TGTGCCAGCTCACCGCCCACCGGTGGTAGCGGGAGGAACAATGAGCAGTTCTTC
CDR3: CASSPPTGGSGRNNEQFF

D: TRBD2
V: TRBV7-3
J: TRBJ2-3
size: .
DNA: TGTGCCAGCAGCCAGGGACTAGCCCCGGGCACAGATACGCAGTATTTT
CDR3: CASSQGLAPGTDTQYF

D: TRBD1
V: TRBV19
J: TRBJ1-5
size: .
DNA: TGTGCCAGCACTTTTACAGGGGGCGGTCAGCCCCAGCATTTT
CDR3: CASTFTGGGQPQHF

D: .
V: TRBV10-1
J: TRBJ1-1
size: once
DNA: TGCGCCAGCAGGGACACTTACACTGAAGCTTTCTTT
CDR3: CASRDTYTEAFF

D: .
V: TRBV6-2/TRBV6-3
J: TRBJ1-2
size: .
DNA: TGTGCCAGCAGTCTCGACAAGTACTATGGCTACACCTTC
CDR3: CASSLDKYYGYTF

D: .
V: TRBV7-8
J: TRBJ2-3
size: .
DNA: TGTGCCAGCAGCAACTTAGTTCAGGCTAGCACAGATACGCAGTATTTT
CDR3: CASSNLVQASTDTQYF

D: .
V: TRBV15
J: TRBJ1-3
size: once
DNA: TGTGCCACCAGCAGAGATCCGGGGAACTCTGGAAACACCATATATTTT
CDR3: CATSRDPGNSGNTIYF

D: .
V: TRBV6-6
J: TRBJ2-1
size: few
DNA: TGTGCCAGCAGTTCCGACTCCGGTTACAATGAGCAGTTCTTC
CDR3: CASSSDSGYNEQFF

D: .
V: TRBV21-1
J: TRBJ1-5
size: .
DNA: TGTGCCGTCGGGGGAGGGCTTTATCAGCCCCAGCATTTT
CDR3: CAVGGGLYQPQHF

D: .
V: TRBV27
J: TRBJ1-1
size: few
DNA: TGTGCCAGCAGTATTACAGTGATGAACACTGAAGCTTTCTTT
CDR3: CASSITVMNTEAFF

D: .
V: TRBV5-4
J: TRBJ2-7
size: .
DNA: TGTGCCAGCAGCCAGGGGTCCTCCTACGAGCAGTACTTC
CDR3: CASSQGSSYEQYF

D: TRBD2
V: TRBV2
J: TRBJ2-5
size: .
DNA: TGTGCCAGCAGGGGGGGACTAGCGGGATTAGAGACCCAGTACTTC
CDR3: CASRGGLAGLETQYF

D: .
V: TRBV6-5
J: TRBJ1-2
size: .
DNA: TGTGCCAGCAGCCGAGGAAACTATGGCTACACCTTC
CDR3: CASSRGNYGYTF

D: .
V: TRBV21-1
J: TRBJ1-1
size: .
DNA: TGTGCCAGCAGCAAAAGACAGGTGAACACTGAAGCTTTCTTT
CDR3: CASSKRQVNTEAFF

D: .
V: TRBV5-1
J: TRBJ2-7
size: .
DNA: TGCGCCAGCAGCTTGACAGTTACTGCCTACGAGCAGTACTTC
CDR3: CASSLTVTAYEQYF

D: .
V: TRBV11-2
J: TRBJ1-1
size: .
DNA: TGTGCCAGCAGCTTAGATTTACCGGTGATGAACACTGAAGCTTTCTTT
CDR3: CASSLDLPVMNTEAFF

D: TRBD1
V: TRBV18
J: TRBJ2-2
size: .
DNA: TGTGCCAGCTCGCGACAGGGGGCTGATACCGGGGAGCTGTTTTTT
CDR3: CASSRQGADTGELFF

D: TRBD1
V: TRBV6-5
J: TRBJ2-7
size: .
DNA: TGTGCCAGCAGTCTGGACAGGTGGGCGCAGTACTTC
CDR3: CASSLDRWAQYF

D: TRBD2
V: TRBV2
J: TRBJ2-1
size: .
DNA: TGTGCCAGCAGTGTGTCACCGGGACTAGCGGAGAACAATGAGCAGTTCTTC
CDR3: CASSVSPGLAENNEQFF

D: .
V: TRBV7-2
J: TRBJ2-1
size: .
DNA: TGTGCCAGCAGCTTCTTACAGGGTAATGGTGAGCAGTTCTTC
CDR3: CASSFLQGNGEQFF

D: TRBD1
V: TRBV19
J: TRBJ1-2
size: .
DNA: TGTGCCAGTAGAAGACCAGGGGGAGACTATGGCTACACCTTC
CDR3: CASRRPGGDYGYTF

D: TRBD2
V: TRBV27
J: TRBJ2-3
size: .
DNA: TGTGCCAGCAGTGAAAAAATAGCGGGGGACACAGATACGCAGTATTTT
CDR3: CASSEKIAGDTDTQYF

D: TRBD2
V: TRBV4-3
J: TRBJ2-2
size: .
DNA: TGCGCCAGCAGTGGAAGCCTAGCGGGTCGCGGGGAGCTGTTTTTT
CDR3: CASSGSLAGRGELFF

D: .
V: TRBV12-3/TRBV12-4
J: TRBJ2-1
size: .
DNA: TGTGCCAGCAGTATGGGGGCCCGCAATGAGCAGTTCTTC
CDR3: CASSMGARNEQFF

D: TRBD2
V: TRBV5-1
J: TRBJ2-7
size: .
DNA: TGCGCCAGCAGAACTAGCGGGACGTACGAGCAGTACTTC
CDR3: CASRTSGTYEQYF

D: TRBD2
V: TRBV3-1/TRBV3-2
J: TRBJ2-7
size: .
DNA: TGTGCCAGCAGCCAAGGACTAGCGGTTCCCTACGAGCAGTACTTC
CDR3: CASSQGLAVPYEQYF

D: TRBD2
V: TRBV9
J: TRBJ2-3
size: .
DNA: TGTGCCAGCAGCCCCGCGTGGACACTAGCGGTGCTCACAGATACGCAGTATTTT
CDR3: CASSPAWTLAVLTDTQYF

D: TRBD2
V: TRBV6-6
J: TRBJ2-2
size: once
DNA: TGTGCCAGCAGTTACTCACCGGGACTAACCACCGGGGAGCTGTTTTTT
CDR3: CASSYSPGLTTGELFF

D: TRBD1
V: TRBV6-1
J: TRBJ2-3
size: .
DNA: TGTGCCAGCAGTGAAGGACAGGGGGCAGATACGCAGTATTTT
CDR3: CASSEGQGADTQYF

D: TRBD2
V: TRBV11-3
J: TRBJ2-1
size: .
DNA: TGTGCCAGCAGCATCACACTAGCGGGAGGGCCTATGGATGAGCAGTTCTTC
CDR3: CASSITLAGGPMDEQFF

D: .
V: TRBV30
J: TRBJ2-5
size: .
DNA: TGTGCCTGGAGTGCTTCTCCTAGGGAGACCCAGTACTTC
CDR3: CAWSASPRETQYF

D: TRBD2
V: TRBV3-1/TRBV3-2
J: TRBJ2-5
size: .
DNA: TGTGCCAGCAGCCAAGGGGGCGGGAGGGGAGAGACCCAGTACTTC
CDR3: CASSQGGGRGETQYF

D: TRBD2
V: TRBV28
J: TRBJ2-7
size: .
DNA: TGTGCCAGCTGGACTAGCGGGAGTGTCGAGCAGTACTTC
CDR3: CASWTSGSVEQYF

D: TRBD2
V: TRBV12-5
J: TRBJ2-3
size: .
DNA: TGTGCTAGTGGCATACTAGCGGGAGCAGATACGCAGTATTTT
CDR3: CASGILAGADTQYF

D: .
V: TRBV7-8
J: TRBJ2-7
size: .
DNA: TGTGCCAGCAGCTTAGGGAGCGGTGACTATGGCGAGCAGTACTTC
CDR3: CASSLGSGDYGEQYF

D: TRBD2
V: TRBV28
J: TRBJ2-2
size: .
DNA: TGTGCCAGCAGTTTTAGCGGGCGCACCGGGGAGCTGTTTTTT
CDR3: CASSFSGRTGELFF

D: .
V: TRBV4-1
J: TRBJ2-7
size: .
DNA: TGCGCCAGCAGCCCCGAGCGTCAAGTCTACGAGCAGTACTTC
CDR3: CASSPERQVYEQYF

D: TRBD1
V: TRBV2
J: TRBJ1-1
size: .
DNA: TGTGCCAGCCGTGACGGGACAGTCACTGAAGCTTTCTTT
CDR3: CASRDGTVTEAFF

D: .
V: TRBV6-5
J: TRBJ2-7
size: .
DNA: TGTGCCAGCAGTTACTCGGGGGGTTATAGCTCCTACGAGCAGTACTTC
CDR3: CASSYSGGYSSYEQYF

D: .
V: TRBV7-2
J: TRBJ2-3
size: .
DNA: TGTGCCAGCAGCTTGGACGGAGGCAATACGCAGTATTTT
CDR3: CASSLDGGNTQYF

D: .
V: TRBV28
J: TRBJ1-2
size: .
DNA: TGTGCCAGCACCGGAGGGGCTCCGGGGAACTATGGCTACACCTTC
CDR3: CASTGGAPGNYGYTF

D: .
V: TRBV28
J: TRBJ2-7
size: .
DNA: TGTGCCAGCAGTTTATCCTTATCTGTCGAGCAGTACTTC
CDR3: CASSLSLSVEQYF

D: .
V: TRBV5-4
J: TRBJ2-7
size: .
DNA: TGTGCCAGCAGCTTGAACTTCGGCAGGTCCTACGAGCAGTACTTC
CDR3: CASSLNFGRSYEQYF

D: TRBD2
V: TRBV7-2
J: TRBJ2-7
size: few
DNA: TGTGCCAGCAGCTTAGTTTTGGGGGAGGGTAGGGACGAGCAGTACTTC
CDR3: CASSLVLGEGRDEQYF

D: TRBD2
V: TRBV6-6
J: TRBJ2-3
size: .
DNA: TGTGCCAGCAGCATAGCGGGGAGTACAGATACGCAGTATTTT
CDR3: CASSIAGSTDTQYF